This TCR beta chain was identified in a study of blood T cell repertoires in COVID-19. On the study more broadly: Acute and convalescent COVID-19 specimens originated in the United States, Italy and Spain. The analysed material was cDNA or gDNA that came from T cells, B-cell-depleted T cells, or PBMCs.

Methods used by the authors: Estimates of nucleated cell counts were drawn from the amplification of reference gene primers. TCRdb keeps only in-frame clones here, not all; method: immunoSEQ multiplex PCR. V and J calls and clone size come straight from that table; D and trimming were deduced from the DNA. The sample consists of about 160,000 clones, almost 85% of them appearing once. The V gene lost 3 bases and the J gene lost 6 bases, with 9 bases spanning the gap. Looked up from germline, CDR1 is SGHTA and CDR2 is FQGNSA. The CDR3 sequence is 13 residues long. This clone showed up just once. The clonotype originates from a woman aged 80 or over with acute or convalescent COVID-19. V is TRBV7-2 and J is TRBJ2-1; D is unresolved. Sequencing used peripheral blood. This CDR3 is CASSFIPSNEQFF. CDR3 nucleotides: TGTGCCAGCAGCTTTATCCCCAGCAATGAGCAGTTCTTC.